The T cell receptor (beta chain) described here comes from a study of blood T cell repertoires in COVID-19. Study-level background: Researchers got acute and convalescent COVID-19 samples from the United States, Italy and Spain. The analysed material was cDNA or gDNA that came from T cells, B-cell-depleted T cells, or PBMCs.

The method was immunoSEQ multiplex PCR; TCRdb's version includes in-frame clones alone and lacks a portion of them. The sample records roughly 190,000 clones, about 80% being singletons. From germline, CDR1 is SEHNR and CDR2 FQNEAQ (reference sequence). The CDR3 is 13 residues long. V was pared by 0 bases and J by 8 bases, with 10 bases between. Sample: peripheral blood. The receptor comes from a human donor with acute or convalescent COVID-19. The donor label of this sample is uncertain. The rearrangement uses TRBV7-9 and TRBJ1-2; D might be TRBD1 (6 bases). This CDR3 reads CASSLAGAQGYTF. For the CDR3, the DNA is TGTGCCAGCAGCTTAGCGGGGGCGCAGGGCTACACCTTC.